A selection of T cell receptor beta chains follows, all from one sample in a study of cytomegalovirus exposure and HLA in healthy donors. Clones were sequenced by immunoSEQ multiplex PCR, and TCRdb holds only the in-frame ones, with some missing. The table includes some 180,000 clones, over 70% detected once. Source material: PBMCs. The receptor set was obtained from a male donor in good health and CMV-seronegative. CDR3s include the opening cysteine and the closing phenylalanine or tryptophan. D genes are given only for firm matches. Where a row states a size, it is once, few, many or the class of an expanded clone; other rows omit it.

d_call | j_call | clone_size | v_call | cdr3_aa | cdr3_nt
TRBD1 | TRBJ2-3 | - | TRBV6-4 | CASSRQGDSTDTQYF | TGTGCCAGCAGTCGCCAGGGGGATAGCACAGATACGCAGTATTTT
TRBD2 | TRBJ2-7 | few | TRBV6-5 | CASSRTSYFSYEQYF | TGTGCCAGCAGCCGGACTAGCTACTTCTCCTACGAGCAGTACTTC
- | TRBJ2-6 | - | TRBV9 | CASSGSSGANVLTF | TGTGCCAGCAGCGGGAGCTCTGGGGCCAACGTCCTGACTTTC
TRBD1 | TRBJ1-5 | - | TRBV28 | CASSFVRGPQPQHF | TGTGCCAGCAGTTTTGTCAGGGGGCCTCAGCCCCAGCATTTT
- | TRBJ1-1 | - | TRBV4-3 | CASSQVGGTEAFF | TGCGCCAGCAGCCAAGTGGGGGGAACTGAAGCTTTCTTT
TRBD1 | TRBJ1-5 | few | TRBV19 | CASSLMRGQGAPSNQPQHF | TGTGCCAGTAGTCTAATGAGGGGACAGGGGGCCCCGAGCAATCAGCCCCAGCATTTT
TRBD1 | TRBJ1-5 | few | TRBV6-5 | CASSTHRGDQPQHF | TGTGCCAGCAGTACACACAGGGGGGATCAGCCCCAGCATTTT
- | TRBJ2-2 | once | TRBV7-7 | CASSLTGSTGELFF | TGTGCCAGCAGCTTAACAGGGAGCACCGGGGAGCTGTTTTTT
- | TRBJ2-7 | - | TRBV28 | CASIGASDFGYEQYF | TGTGCCAGCATTGGCGCCAGCGATTTCGGATACGAGCAGTACTTC
- | TRBJ2-7 | few | TRBV28 | CASTHTIAYEQYF | TGTGCCAGCACCCACACCATCGCCTACGAGCAGTACTTC
TRBD2 | TRBJ2-5 | - | TRBV12-5 | CASGQGLAGVETQYF | TGTGCTAGTGGCCAGGGACTAGCGGGAGTAGAGACCCAGTACTTC
- | TRBJ2-7 | - | TRBV29-1 | CSVILPIPTYEQYF | TGCAGCGTGATACTACCTATTCCAACCTACGAGCAGTACTTC
TRBD1 | TRBJ1-1 | few | TRBV6-6 | CVSGTGGPNTEAFF | TGTGTATCTGGGACAGGGGGCCCGAACACTGAAGCTTTCTTT
TRBD1 | TRBJ2-7 | - | TRBV9 | CASSEGTGADEQYF | TGTGCCAGCAGCGAAGGGACAGGGGCTGACGAGCAGTACTTC
- | TRBJ2-1 | - | TRBV6-4 | CASSDSRGTYNEQFF | TGTGCCAGCAGTGACTCGCGCGGGACCTACAATGAGCAGTTCTTC
- | TRBJ2-3 | - | TRBV30 | CAWSDRGRRTDTQYF | TGTGCCTGGAGTGACCGAGGTAGACGTACAGATACGCAGTATTTT
TRBD1 | TRBJ2-1 | - | TRBV7-8 | CASSLGRTGSSYNEQFF | TGTGCCAGCAGCTTAGGACGGACAGGGAGCTCCTACAATGAGCAGTTCTTC
- | TRBJ1-2 | - | TRBV30 | CAWAFRASGYTF | TGTGCCTGGGCCTTCAGAGCTAGCGGCTACACCTTC
- | TRBJ2-1 | once | TRBV28 | CASSSPSTSNEFF | TGTGCCAGCAGTTCCCCGTCGACTAGTAACGAGTTCTTC
- | TRBJ2-3 | - | TRBV28 | CASSLGRRDTQYF | TGTGCCAGCAGTTTGGGGCGTCGAGATACGCAGTATTTT
- | TRBJ2-7 | - | TRBV13 | CASSPPDRREQYF | TGTGCCAGCAGCCCACCCGACAGACGCGAGCAGTACTTC
- | TRBJ1-5 | - | TRBV6-6 | CASSRLNQPQHF | TGTGCCAGCAGTCGCCTAAATCAGCCCCAGCATTTT
- | TRBJ2-7 | - | TRBV7-6 | CASSLQGEQYF | TGTGCCAGCAGCTTACAGGGCGAGCAGTACTTC
TRBD2 | TRBJ2-1 | - | TRBV9 | CASSASGNSNEQFF | TGTGCCAGCAGCGCTAGCGGGAACAGCAATGAGCAGTTCTTC
TRBD2 | TRBJ2-1 | - | TRBV30 | CAWNQQRGVYNEQFF | TGTGCCTGGAATCAACAGCGGGGGGTCTACAATGAGCAGTTCTTC
TRBD2 | TRBJ2-7 | - | TRBV7-2 | CASSQTSGGTYEQYF | TGTGCCAGCAGCCAAACTAGCGGGGGAACCTACGAGCAGTACTTC
- | TRBJ1-1 | - | TRBV30 | CAWSGNREGNTEAFF | TGTGCCTGGAGTGGCAACAGGGAGGGGAACACTGAAGCTTTCTTT
- | TRBJ2-2 | - | TRBV7-2 | CASSPDSFGAGELFF | -
- | TRBJ1-5 | - | TRBV7-3 | CASSSEGVQPQHF | TGTGCCAGCAGCTCAGAAGGGGTGCAGCCCCAGCATTTT